The sequence of this T cell receptor (beta chain) was determined in a study of shared clonotypes between healthy human individuals. Donors comprised only Caucasian adults living in Nashville, Tennessee. The study, taken as a whole, reports: Only a few donors were included, so the genetic and exposure-history diversity represented was limited. Naive subsets generally had larger estimated richness than memory subsets.

This clone was seen many times. Its antigen remains unknown. This CDR3 is also generated by other DNA sequences in the sample. Assay execution took place at the deep level. Measured with immunoSEQ multiplex PCR; TCRdb has only the in-frame clones, and not every one. The data contain roughly 1 million clones, around 74% of them singletons. Material: memory CD4+ T cells sorted from blood. Indicated subset: CD45RA-negative fraction. The clonotype comes from a man in his late teens or twenties in good health.

The CDR3, as DNA: TGTGCCAGCAGCCTGGGGGGAAACACCATATATTTT. Protein: CASSLGGNTIYF. The chain links TRBV7-2 to TRBJ1-3, with D unclear. The CDR3 length is 12 residues. The V gene's germline CDR1 is SGHTA and CDR2 FQGNSA. Trimming stripped 5 bases from V and 4 bases from J, with 6 bases between.